One TCR beta chain is described in this entry. Its antigen is unidentified. The data stem from a study of blood T cells in healthy people across ages. The second PCR ran about 6 to 11 cycles with a sample-barcoded 5' primer and J-beta primers. One entry per CDR3 protein results from TCRdb running MiXCR on the 5' RACE reads. In the table there are some 900,000 distinct CDR3 sequences, about 44% of which are singletons. Study-wide findings and caveats: Versus aged donors, long-lived donors had higher diversity and more naive CD4+ cells.

V dropped 7 bases and J dropped 0; count of bases not matched to a gene: 17. The CDR3 is 18 residues long. Germline CDR1 reads MNHNS; CDR2 reads SASEGT. The individuals who served as donors were healthy Caucasians living in Russia, aged about 6 to 90. Isolation of PBMCs gave at least 7 million cells per sample. The clonotype was recovered from a young man in good health. The rearrangement links TRBV6-1 to TRBJ1-2; TRBD1 matches 7 bases. The sample consisted of blood. The CDR3 DNA is TGTGCCAGCATCCGGCGGGGAGGGGGCAATTTGGCTAACTATGGCTACACCTTC. As protein: CASIRRGGGNLANYGYTF.